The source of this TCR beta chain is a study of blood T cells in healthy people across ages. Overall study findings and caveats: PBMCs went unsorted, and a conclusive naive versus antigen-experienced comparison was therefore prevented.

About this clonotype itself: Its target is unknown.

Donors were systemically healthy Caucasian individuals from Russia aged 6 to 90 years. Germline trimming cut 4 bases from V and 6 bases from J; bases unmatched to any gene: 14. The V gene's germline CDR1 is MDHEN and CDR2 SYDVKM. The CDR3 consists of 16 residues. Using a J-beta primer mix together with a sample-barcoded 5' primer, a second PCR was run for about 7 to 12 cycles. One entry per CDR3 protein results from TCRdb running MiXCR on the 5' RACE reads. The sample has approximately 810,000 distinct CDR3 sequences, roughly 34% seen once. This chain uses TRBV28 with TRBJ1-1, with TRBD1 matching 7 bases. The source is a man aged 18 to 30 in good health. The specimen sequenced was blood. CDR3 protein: CASSSPGQARNPEAFF. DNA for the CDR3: TGTGCCAGCAGTTCGCCCGGACAGGCCCGCAACCCTGAAGCTTTCTTT.